This T cell receptor beta chain comes out of a study of T cell clones after liver transplantation. Study details: Samples came from ITN030ST, which attempted immunosuppression withdrawal within 2 years of liver transplantation. TCRbeta sequencing after a pre-transplant mixed lymphocyte reaction identified graft-donor-reactive clones, later tracked in post-transplant blood.

Sorting of unstimulated PBMCs yielded separate CD3+CD4+ and CD3+CD8+ fractions. Profiling relied on immunoSEQ multiplex PCR, and the TCRdb table lists in-frame clones only, not all of them. The top ten clones hold 0.8% to 0.9% of a sample with about 120,000 clones, 75% to 95% of them seen once. The CDR3 covers 16 residues. V shed 7 bases and J shed 3 bases, with 21 bases lying between them. The germline CDR1 and CDR2 sequences are MNHNY and SVGAGI (reference sequence). This clonotype originated in a human patient who received a liver transplant. A subset of T cells may come from the graft donor. J is TRBJ1-1 and V is TRBV6-6; no clear D gene. Sequencing was performed on CD4+ T cells from blood, taken 12 months after liver transplant. CDR3 coding DNA: TGTGCCAGCACAGGCGGGGTCCTTGGGCGCGACACTGAAGCTTTCTTT. Its translation is CASTGGVLGRDTEAFF.